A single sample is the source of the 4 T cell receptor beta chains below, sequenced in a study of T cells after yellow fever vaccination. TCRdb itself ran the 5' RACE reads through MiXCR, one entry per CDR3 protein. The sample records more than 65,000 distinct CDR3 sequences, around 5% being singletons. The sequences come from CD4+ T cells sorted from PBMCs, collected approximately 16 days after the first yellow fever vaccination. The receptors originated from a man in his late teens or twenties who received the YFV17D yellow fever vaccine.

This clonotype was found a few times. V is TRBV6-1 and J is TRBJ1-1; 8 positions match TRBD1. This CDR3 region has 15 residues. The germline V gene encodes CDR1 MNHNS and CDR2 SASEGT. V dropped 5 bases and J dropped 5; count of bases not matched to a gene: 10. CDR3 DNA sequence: TGTGCCAGCAGTCAACTCCAGGGGGCGGGGACTGAAGCTTTCTTT. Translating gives CASSQLQGAGTEAFF.

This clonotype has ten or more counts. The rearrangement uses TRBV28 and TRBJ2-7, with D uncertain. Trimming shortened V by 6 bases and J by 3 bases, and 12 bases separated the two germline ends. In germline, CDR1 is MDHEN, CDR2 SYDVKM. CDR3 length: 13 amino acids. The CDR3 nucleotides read TGTGCCAGCAGCCCGACATCAATCTACGAGCAGTACGTC. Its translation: CASSPTSIYEQYV.

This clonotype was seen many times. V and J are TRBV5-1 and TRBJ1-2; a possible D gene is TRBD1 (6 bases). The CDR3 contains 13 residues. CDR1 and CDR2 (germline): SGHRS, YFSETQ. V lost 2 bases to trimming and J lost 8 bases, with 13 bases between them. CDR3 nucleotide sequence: TGCGCCAGCAGCTTCGGGGGGGCGGAAGGCTACACCTTC. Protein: CASSFGGAEGYTF.

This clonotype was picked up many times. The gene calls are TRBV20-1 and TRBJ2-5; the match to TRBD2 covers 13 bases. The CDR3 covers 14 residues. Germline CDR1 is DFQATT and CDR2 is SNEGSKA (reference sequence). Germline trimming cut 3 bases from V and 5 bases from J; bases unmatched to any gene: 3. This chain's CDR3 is CSARAGLAGETQYF. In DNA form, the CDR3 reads TGCAGTGCTAGGGCGGGACTAGCGGGGGAGACCCAGTACTTC.